Below, 10 T cell receptor beta chains from the same sample are listed, as sequenced in a study of CD8+ T cells in alopecia areata. Treatment here: oral pan-JAK inhibitor, 5-10 mg twice daily. Following RNA extraction, reverse transcription yielded cDNA that acted as the sequencing template. Using immunoSEQ multiplex PCR, the repertoire was profiled, and TCRdb retains in-frame clones only, with some absent. The sample includes 200,000 to 250,000 clones, roughly two fifths of them seen just once. The material sequenced was CD4+ T cells sorted from blood, taken between weeks 30 and 35, from a patient treated with tofacitinib. The receptors here all came from a human donor with alopecia areata.

In this sample, this clone turned up a few times. The genes are TRBV6-5 and TRBJ1-2; a possible D gene is TRBD1 (5 bases). Germline lookup yields CDR1 MNHEY and CDR2 SVGAGI. The CDR3 is made up of 15 amino acids. The V end lost 0 bases, the J end lost 4 bases, and 12 bases lay between the germline ends. The CDR3 coding sequence is TGTGCCAGCAGTTACTCGGCAATTACAGGCTATGGCTACACCTTC. Amino acids: CASSYSAITGYGYTF.

This clone was seen only a few times. This sequence joins TRBV9 and TRBJ2-5; TRBD2 aligns across 12 bases. The trim removed 4 bases at V and 3 bases at J, leaving 7 bases unmatched. The CDR3 runs 16 residues. Germline values: CDR1 SGDLS, CDR2 YYNGEE. CDR3 sequence reads: CASSIGTSGRKETQYF. The CDR3 DNA is TGTGCCAGCAGCATCGGGACTAGCGGGCGAAAAGAGACCCAGTACTTC. The whole variable domain, filled in from reference TRBV9 and TRBJ2-5, reads DSGVTQTPKHLITATGQRVTLRCSPRSGDLSVYWYQQSLDQGLQFLIQYYNGEERAKGNILERFSAQQFPDLHSELNLSSLELGDSALYFCASSIGTSGRKETQYFGPGTRLLVL.

On this clone: Germline is not matched at one junction end, which may reflect a read error. This sample also contains other DNA sequences that code for the same CDR3. This chain connects TRBV7-2 to TRBJ1-2; D gene ambiguous. The germline V gene has CDR1 SGHTA and CDR2 FQGNSA. The CDR3 sequence is 12 residues long. CDR3 sequence (DNA): TGTGCCAGCAGCCTAGCCCTCTATGGCTACACCTTC. The encoded protein is CASSLALYGYTF.

This clone was observed a single time. The chain is built from TRBV4-1 and TRBJ2-1, with a weak D call TRBD2 (6 bases). Germline CDR1 and CDR2: MGHRA and YSYEKL. The CDR3 is 14 residues long. Trimming stripped 2 bases from V and 10 bases from J, with 15 bases between. The CDR3 DNA reads TGCGCCAGCAGCCAACCCCTGCGGGGTGAGGAGCAGTTCTTC. Protein sequence: CASSQPLRGEEQFF.

This clone came up a few times. The rearrangement joins TRBV15 to TRBJ1-2; possibly TRBD1 for D (5 bases). Germline CDR1 and CDR2: LNHNV and YYDKDF (reference sequence). The CDR3 sequence is 16 residues long. V was shortened by 9 bases and J by 2 bases, with 22 bases between the two germline ends. As DNA, the CDR3 is TGTGCCACACGGATCCGTACCCTTCAGGGAAACTATGGCTACACCTTC. It specifies CATRIRTLQGNYGYTF.

The V call is TRBV19, the J call TRBJ1-1; D not certain. Deletions cut 5 bases from V and 1 base from J, with 8 bases between. Per germline, CDR1 LNHDA and CDR2 SQIVND (reference sequence). The CDR3 loop spans 13 amino acids. This CDR3 reads CASSGRRNTEAFF. The CDR3 region has the DNA TGTGCCAGTAGTGGCAGACGGAACACTGAAGCTTTCTTT.

The chain recombines TRBV30 with TRBJ1-1; D remains ambiguous. Looked up from germline, CDR1 is GTSNPN and CDR2 is SVGIG (reference sequence). The CDR3 is 15 residues long. The V and J ends lost 0 bases and 1 base respectively, with 12 bases between them. The CDR3 sequence: CAWSVLGLANTEAFF. The CDR3, as DNA: TGTGCCTGGAGTGTCTTAGGACTCGCGAACACTGAAGCTTTCTTT.

This clone was detected ten times or more. The chain employs TRBV7-2 and TRBJ1-1; tentatively, D is TRBD1 (5 bases). Trimming removed 5 bases at V and 8 bases at J, with 9 bases between. The CDR3 extends over 11 amino acids. The V gene's germline CDR1 is SGHTA and CDR2 FQGNSA. Here the CDR3 reads CASSRQLEAFF. CDR3 DNA: TGTGCCAGCAGCAGACAGCTGGAAGCTTTCTTT.

This clone was observed a few times. This chain links TRBV7-9 with TRBJ2-1, with 8 bases identical to TRBD1. CDR1 SEHNR and CDR2 FQNEAQ come from the germline V gene (reference sequence). Losses at the gene ends were 4 bases for V and 0 bases for J; bases not matched to a gene: 2. The CDR3 sequence is 15 residues long. The CDR3 spells CASSSTGGSYNEQFF. The CDR3 DNA sequence: TGTGCCAGCAGCTCCACAGGGGGCTCCTACAATGAGCAGTTCTTC.

The rearrangement links TRBV9 to TRBJ1-2; maybe TRBD1 (6 bases). Germline V gene sequence: CDR1 SGDLS, CDR2 YYNGEE. Trimming took off 7 bases at V and 4 bases at J, with 14 bases between the two ends. This CDR3 is built from 13 residues. The CDR3 protein is CASSRGGGYGYTF. The DNA of the CDR3 is TGTGCCAGCTCCAGGGGAGGGGGCTATGGCTACACCTTC. The full variable domain, rest sourced from reference TRBV9 and TRBJ1-2, is DSGVTQTPKHLITATGQRVTLRCSPRSGDLSVYWYQQSLDQGLQFLIQYYNGEERAKGNILERFSAQQFPDLHSELNLSSLELGDSALYFCASSRGGGYGYTFGSGTRLTVV.